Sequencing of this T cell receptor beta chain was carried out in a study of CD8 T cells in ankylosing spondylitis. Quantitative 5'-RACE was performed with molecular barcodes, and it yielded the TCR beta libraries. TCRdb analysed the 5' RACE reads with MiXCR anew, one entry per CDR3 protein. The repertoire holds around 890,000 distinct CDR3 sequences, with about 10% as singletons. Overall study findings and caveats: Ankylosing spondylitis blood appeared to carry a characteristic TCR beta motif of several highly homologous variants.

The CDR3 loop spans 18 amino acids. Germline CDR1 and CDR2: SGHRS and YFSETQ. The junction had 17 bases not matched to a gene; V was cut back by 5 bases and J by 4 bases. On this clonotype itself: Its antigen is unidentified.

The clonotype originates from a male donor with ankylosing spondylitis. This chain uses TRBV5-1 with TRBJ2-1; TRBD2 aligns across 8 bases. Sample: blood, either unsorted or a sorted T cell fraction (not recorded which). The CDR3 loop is CASRGVLKAGDSYNEQFF. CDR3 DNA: TGCGCCAGCAGGGGGGTATTGAAAGCGGGAGATTCATACAATGAGCAGTTCTTC. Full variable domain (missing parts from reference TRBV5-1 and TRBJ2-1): KAGVTQTPRYLIKTRGQQVTLSCSPISGHRSVSWYQQTPGQGLQFLFEYFSETQRNKGNFPGRFSGRQFSNSRSEMNVSTLELGDSALYLCASRGVLKAGDSYNEQFFGPGTRLTVL.